There are a few counts of the clone carrying this TCR beta chain. One end of the junction is discordant with germline, which a read error may explain. Per germline, CDR1 GTSNPN and CDR2 SVGIG (reference sequence). The CDR3 runs to 14 residues. This record comes from a study of blood T cell repertoires in COVID-19. Overall study: The origin of the acute and convalescent COVID-19 samples was the United States, Italy and Spain.

The data were produced by immunoSEQ multiplex PCR, yet TCRdb's version contains in-frame clones alone and is incomplete. The sample has about 80,000 clones, more than 70% seen once. This TCR came from a man aged 65 to 85 with active or convalescent COVID-19. This rearrangement joins TRBV30 to TRBJ1-2; 8 bases agree with TRBD1. The sequenced sample consisted of peripheral blood. The CDR3 DNA is TGTGCCTGGGTCAGACAGGGGAATATGGGCGCCCTCGCCTTC. It specifies CAWVRQGNMGALAF.